What follows describes a single T cell receptor (beta chain). The target antigen is unknown. These data belong to a study of TIL therapy for anti-PD-1-resistant metastatic lung cancer. The libraries were made with immunoSEQ v3. The data were produced by immunoSEQ multiplex PCR, yet TCRdb's version contains in-frame clones alone and is incomplete. The sample records tens of thousands of clones, 71% being singletons. Germline CDR1 and CDR2: SEHNR and FQNEAQ (reference sequence). The junction had 10 bases not matched to a gene; V was cut back by 3 bases and J by 7 bases. The CDR3 is 15 residues long. General observations from the study: Many TIL product clones were absent from baseline tumor, suggesting clonal contraction.

This sample's time point: pre-treatment sample, taken before nivolumab and TIL therapy. Pleural nodules or supraclavicular lymph nodes made up most of the excised metastases sampled. The sample consisted of tumor tissue, taken at baseline. The receptor comes from a person aged 25 to 85 with non-small cell lung cancer. The chain has TRBV7-9 and TRBJ1-2; 8 nucleotides align to TRBD1. The CDR3: CASSLSWTGPLGYTF. CDR3 DNA: TGTGCCAGCAGCTTGTCCTGGACAGGGCCTCTTGGCTACACCTTC.